These 7 T cell receptor beta chains were all obtained from the same sample, sequenced in a study of spatial heterogeneity in lung cancer. TCRdb itself ran the 5' RACE reads through MiXCR, one entry per CDR3 protein. The sample shows some 120,000 distinct CDR3 sequences, more than 10% of them seen only once. Time point given: blood at routine non-recurrence follow-up after resection. The input material, whole RNA from tumor, nontumor lung or frozen PBMC, was sequenced unsorted. The specimen comprised PBMCs, sampled at follow-up. Source of these receptors: a male donor with early-stage non-small cell lung cancer.

This clonotype was detected ten times or more. The gene calls are TRBV18 and TRBJ1-5; possible D gene TRBD1, 5 bases. Trimming cost V 3 bases and J 11 bases, with 14 bases left between them. Germline-derived CDR1 and CDR2 are KGHSH and LQKENI. This CDR3 is built from 13 residues. The CDR3 sequence: CASSPEALGAQHF. The CDR3 DNA reads TGTGCCAGCTCACCGGAAGCCTTAGGGGCCCAGCATTTT.

J is TRBJ2-3 and V is TRBV4-2; D is undetermined. Germline loops: CDR1 LGHNA, CDR2 YNFKEQ. Trimming shortened V by 0 bases and J by 6 bases, and 10 bases separated the two germline ends. There are 14 residues in the CDR3. The CDR3 DNA reads TGTGCCAGCAGCCAAGAGGTATGGGTCGATACGCAGTATTTT. This codes for CASSQEVWVDTQYF.

The CDR3 bases are TGTGCCAGCACCCAGCGGGGCCCCTACGAGCAGTACTTC. It yields the protein CASTQRGPYEQYF. The chain combines TRBV6-2 or TRBV6-3 with TRBJ2-7; TRBD2 matches at 7 bases. The ends lost 7 bases at V and 2 bases at J; junction bases unmatched: 5. CDR3 length: 13 residues. CDR1 MNHEY and CDR2 SVGEGT come from the germline V gene.

A few counts support this clonotype. V is TRBV25-1 and J is TRBJ1-1; D unclear. CDR1 and CDR2 (germline): MGHDK, SYGVNS. CDR3 size: 13 residues. V was trimmed by 3 bases and J by 4 bases, leaving 9 bases between them. Written as DNA, the CDR3 is TGTGCCAGCAGTGAGGTTATCGGCACTGAAGCTTTCTTT. This codes for CASSEVIGTEAFF.

The chain links TRBV7-9 to TRBJ2-5; 8 nucleotides match TRBD2. The CDR3 runs 16 residues. V shed 5 bases, J shed 4 bases, and the junction held 12 bases outside the gene matches. CDR1 is SEHNR and CDR2 is FQNEAQ in the germline V gene (reference sequence). CDR3 in amino acids: CASSPGPGLVIETQYF. In DNA form, the CDR3 reads TGTGCCAGCAGCCCGGGACCGGGACTAGTAATAGAGACCCAGTACTTC.

This clonotype was picked up many times. This rearrangement joins TRBV20-1 to TRBJ2-1; D is possibly TRBD2 (5 bases). Between the trimmed V and J ends, which lost 0 bases and 10 bases, there was a span of 10 bases. The CDR3 is made up of 12 amino acids. Germline CDR1 reads DFQATT; CDR2 reads SNEGSKA (reference sequence). The CDR3 is CSARDLGAEQFF. DNA of the CDR3: TGCAGTGCTAGAGATCTGGGAGCGGAGCAGTTCTTC.

Ten or more counts support this clonotype. This sequence joins TRBV10-3 and TRBJ2-7, with D possibly matching TRBD1 (5 bases). The germline gives CDR1 ENHRY, CDR2 SYGVKD. Trimming took 8 bases from V and 8 from J, leaving 19 bases between them. The CDR3 totals 13 residues. This chain's CDR3 is CAILRQKNGKQYF. The CDR3 coding sequence is TGTGCCATCTTAAGACAGAAAAACGGCAAGCAGTACTTC.